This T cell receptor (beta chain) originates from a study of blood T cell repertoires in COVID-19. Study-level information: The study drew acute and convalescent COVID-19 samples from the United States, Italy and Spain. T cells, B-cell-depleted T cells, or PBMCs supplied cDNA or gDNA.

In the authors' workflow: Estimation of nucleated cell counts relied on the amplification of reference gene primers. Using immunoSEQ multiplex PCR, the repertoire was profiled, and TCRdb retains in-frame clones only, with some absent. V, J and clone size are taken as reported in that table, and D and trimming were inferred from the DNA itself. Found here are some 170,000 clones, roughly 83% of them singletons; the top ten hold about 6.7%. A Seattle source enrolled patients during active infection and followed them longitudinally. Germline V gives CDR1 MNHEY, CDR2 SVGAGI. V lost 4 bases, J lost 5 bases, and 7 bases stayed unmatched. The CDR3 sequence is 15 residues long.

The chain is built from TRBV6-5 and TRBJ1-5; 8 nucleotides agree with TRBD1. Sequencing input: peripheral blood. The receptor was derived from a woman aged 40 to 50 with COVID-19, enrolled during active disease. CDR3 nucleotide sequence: TGTGCCAGCAGTTGGGCAGGGGGCGAAGATCAGCCCCAGCATTTT. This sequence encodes CASSWAGGEDQPQHF.